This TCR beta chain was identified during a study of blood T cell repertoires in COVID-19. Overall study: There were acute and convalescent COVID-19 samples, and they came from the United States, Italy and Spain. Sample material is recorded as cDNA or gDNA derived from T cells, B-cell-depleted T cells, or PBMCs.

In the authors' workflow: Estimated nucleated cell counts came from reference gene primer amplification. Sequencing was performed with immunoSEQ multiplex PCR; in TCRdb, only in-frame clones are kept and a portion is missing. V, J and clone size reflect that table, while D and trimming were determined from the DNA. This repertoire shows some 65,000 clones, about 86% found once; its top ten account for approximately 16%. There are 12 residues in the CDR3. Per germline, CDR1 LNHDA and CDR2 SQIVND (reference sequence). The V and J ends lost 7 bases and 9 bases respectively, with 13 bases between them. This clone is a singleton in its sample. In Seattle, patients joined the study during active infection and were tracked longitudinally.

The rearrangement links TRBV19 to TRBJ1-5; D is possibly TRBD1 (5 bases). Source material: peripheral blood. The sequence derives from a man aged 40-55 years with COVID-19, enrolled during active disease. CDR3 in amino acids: CASTSGGRPQHF. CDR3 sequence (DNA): TGTGCCAGTACCTCGGGGGGTCGGCCCCAGCATTTT. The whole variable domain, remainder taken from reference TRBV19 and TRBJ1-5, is DGGITQSPKYLFRKEGQNVTLSCEQNLNHDAMYWYRQDPGQGLRLIYYSQIVNDFQKGDIAEGYSVSREKKESFPLTVTSAQKNPTAFYLCASTSGGRPQHFGDGTRLSIL.